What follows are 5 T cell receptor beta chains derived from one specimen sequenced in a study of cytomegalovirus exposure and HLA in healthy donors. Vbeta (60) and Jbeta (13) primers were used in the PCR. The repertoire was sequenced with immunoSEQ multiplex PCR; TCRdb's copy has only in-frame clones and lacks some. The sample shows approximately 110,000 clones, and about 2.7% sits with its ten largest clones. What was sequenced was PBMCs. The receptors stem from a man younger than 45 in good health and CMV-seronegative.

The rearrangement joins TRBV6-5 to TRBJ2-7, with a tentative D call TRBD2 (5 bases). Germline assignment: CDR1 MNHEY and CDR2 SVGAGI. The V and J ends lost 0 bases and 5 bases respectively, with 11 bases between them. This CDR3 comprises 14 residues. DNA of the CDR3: TGTGCCAGCAGTTACTCCCCGGAGGCGGACGAGCAGTACTTC. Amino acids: CASSYSPEADEQYF.

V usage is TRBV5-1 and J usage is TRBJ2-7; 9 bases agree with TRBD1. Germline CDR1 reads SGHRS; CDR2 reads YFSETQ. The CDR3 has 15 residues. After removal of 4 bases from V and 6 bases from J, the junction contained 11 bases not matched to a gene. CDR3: CASSVMAGTGSEQYF. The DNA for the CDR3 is TGCGCCAGCAGCGTTATGGCCGGGACAGGGTCCGAGCAGTACTTC.

CDR3 sequence reads: CASSLGANEQFF. The CDR3 DNA follows: TGTGCCAGCAGCTTAGGAGCTAATGAGCAGTTCTTC. The rearrangement uses TRBV7-8 and TRBJ2-1; D unresolved. This CDR3 contains 12 residues. CDR1 and CDR2 from the germline V gene are SGHVS and FQNEAQ. V gave up 1 base and J gave up 7 bases, with 5 bases separating them. Full variable domain (outside the CDR3, taken from reference TRBV7-8 and TRBJ2-1): GAGVSQSPRYKVAKRGQDVALRCDPISGHVSLFWYQQALGQGPEFLTYFQNEAQLDKSGLPSDRFFAERPEGSVSTLKIQRTQQEDSAVYLCASSLGANEQFFGPGTRLTVL.

The CDR3 loop is CASRGAEHSYEKLFF. The CDR3 DNA follows: TGCGCCAGCCGTGGAGCGGAGCATTCTTATGAAAAACTGTTTTTT. The chain recombines TRBV5-1 with TRBJ1-4, with D hard to call. V gave up 7 bases and J gave up 6 bases, with 19 bases separating them. This CDR3 contains 15 residues. CDR1 is SGHRS and CDR2 is YFSETQ in the germline V gene.

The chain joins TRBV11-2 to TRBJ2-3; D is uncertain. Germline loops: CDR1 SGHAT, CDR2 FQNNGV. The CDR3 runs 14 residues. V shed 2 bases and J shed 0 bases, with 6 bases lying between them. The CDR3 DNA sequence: TGTGCCAGCAGCTTACTCTTAAGCACAGATACGCAGTATTTT. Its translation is CASSLLLSTDTQYF.